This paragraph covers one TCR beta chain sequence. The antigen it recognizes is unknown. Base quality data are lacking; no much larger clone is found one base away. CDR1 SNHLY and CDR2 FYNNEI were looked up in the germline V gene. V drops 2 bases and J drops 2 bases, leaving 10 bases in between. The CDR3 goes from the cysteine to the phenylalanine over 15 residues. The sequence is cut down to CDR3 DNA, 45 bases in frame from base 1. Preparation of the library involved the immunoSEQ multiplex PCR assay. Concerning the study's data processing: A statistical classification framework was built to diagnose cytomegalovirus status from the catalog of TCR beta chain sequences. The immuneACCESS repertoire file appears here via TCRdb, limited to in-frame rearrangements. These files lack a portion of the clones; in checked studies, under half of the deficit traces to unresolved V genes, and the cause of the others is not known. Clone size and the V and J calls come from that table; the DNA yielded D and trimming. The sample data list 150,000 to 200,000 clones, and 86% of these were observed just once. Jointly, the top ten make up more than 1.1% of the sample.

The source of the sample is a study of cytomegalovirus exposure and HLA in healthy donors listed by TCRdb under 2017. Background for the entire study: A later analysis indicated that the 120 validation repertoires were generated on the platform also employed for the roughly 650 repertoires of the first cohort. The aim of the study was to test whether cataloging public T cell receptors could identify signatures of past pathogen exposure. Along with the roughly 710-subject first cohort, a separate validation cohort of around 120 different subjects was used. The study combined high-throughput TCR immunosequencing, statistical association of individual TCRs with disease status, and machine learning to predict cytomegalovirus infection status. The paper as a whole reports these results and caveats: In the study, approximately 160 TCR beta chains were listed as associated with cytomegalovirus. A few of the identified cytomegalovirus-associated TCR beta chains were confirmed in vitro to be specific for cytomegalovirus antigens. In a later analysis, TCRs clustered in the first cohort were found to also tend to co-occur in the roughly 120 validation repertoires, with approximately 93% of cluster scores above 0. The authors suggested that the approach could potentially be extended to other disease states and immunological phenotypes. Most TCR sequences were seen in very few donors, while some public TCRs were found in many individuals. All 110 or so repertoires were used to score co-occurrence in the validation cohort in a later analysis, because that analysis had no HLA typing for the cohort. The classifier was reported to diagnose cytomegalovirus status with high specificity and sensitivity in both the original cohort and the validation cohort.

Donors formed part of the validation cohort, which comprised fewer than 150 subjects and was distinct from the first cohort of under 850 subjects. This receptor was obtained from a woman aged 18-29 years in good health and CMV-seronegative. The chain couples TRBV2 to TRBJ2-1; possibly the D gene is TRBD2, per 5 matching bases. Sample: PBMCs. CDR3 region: CASSERSGAYNEQFF. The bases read TGTGCCAGCAGTGAACGGAGCGGAGCCTACAATGAGCAGTTCTTC.